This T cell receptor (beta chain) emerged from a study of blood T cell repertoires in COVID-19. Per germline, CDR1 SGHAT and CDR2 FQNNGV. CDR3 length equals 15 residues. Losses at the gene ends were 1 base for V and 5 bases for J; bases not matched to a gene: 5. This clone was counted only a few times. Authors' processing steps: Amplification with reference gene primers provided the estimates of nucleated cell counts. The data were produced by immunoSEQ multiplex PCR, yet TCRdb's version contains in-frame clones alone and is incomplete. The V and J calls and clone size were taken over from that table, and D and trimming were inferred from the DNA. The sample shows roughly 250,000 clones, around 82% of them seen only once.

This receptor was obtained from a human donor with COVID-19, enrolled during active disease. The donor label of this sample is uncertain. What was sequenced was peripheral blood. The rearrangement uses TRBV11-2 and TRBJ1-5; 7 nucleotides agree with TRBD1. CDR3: CASSLAIGGHQPQHF. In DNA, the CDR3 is TGTGCCAGCAGCTTAGCAATAGGGGGCCATCAGCCCCAGCATTTT.